The 15 T cell receptor beta chains below come from one sample, sequenced in a study of blood T cell repertoires in COVID-19. Produced via immunoSEQ multiplex PCR; TCRdb's table is partial and in-frame only. This table holds 250,000 to 350,000 clones, about nine tenths found once. Sample: peripheral blood. These receptors all stem from a woman in her twenties or thirties with active or convalescent COVID-19.

The chain employs TRBV19 and TRBJ1-2; D perhaps matches TRBD1 (6 bases). Looked up from germline, CDR1 is LNHDA and CDR2 is SQIVND (reference sequence). This CDR3 region has 14 residues. The ends were cut back, 2 bases at V and 4 bases at J, with 11 bases in the middle. CDR3 amino acids: CASSIRQETYGYTF. CDR3 DNA: TGTGCCAGTAGTATACGACAGGAGACCTATGGCTACACCTTC. The full variable domain, its missing parts supplied by reference TRBV19 and TRBJ1-2, is DGGITQSPKYLFRKEGQNVTLSCEQNLNHDAMYWYRQDPGQGLRLIYYSQIVNDFQKGDIAEGYSVSREKKESFPLTVTSAQKNPTAFYLCASSIRQETYGYTFGSGTRLTVV.

The rearrangement links TRBV7-9 to TRBJ1-2; 9 bases match TRBD1. V lost 1 base, J lost 2 bases, and 5 bases stayed unmatched. Germline V gene lookup returns CDR1 SEHNR and CDR2 FQNEAQ (reference sequence). There are 16 residues in the CDR3. CDR3 residues: CASSLGSGQGNYGYTF. In DNA, the CDR3 is TGTGCCAGCAGCTTAGGTAGCGGACAGGGGAACTATGGCTACACCTTC.

The V gene is TRBV19, the J gene TRBJ1-3; D remains unclear. Germline V gives CDR1 LNHDA, CDR2 SQIVND (reference sequence). The CDR3 length is 14 residues. V was pared by 3 bases and J by 3 bases, with 9 bases between. CDR3 DNA sequence: TGTGCCAGTAGTATTAACGGGGATGGAAACACCATATATTTT. Its translation is CASSINGDGNTIYF.

This rearrangement joins TRBV24-1 to TRBJ2-7; 8 bases agree with TRBD2. Germline V gene data show CDR1 as KGHDR and CDR2 as SFDVKD. The CDR3 has 15 amino acids. J gave up 4 bases and V 3 bases, and 7 bases lay outside the gene matches. DNA for the CDR3: TGTGCCACCAGTGATGGAGGGGCTAGCGGGTACGAGCAGTACTTC. Translated, it gives CATSDGGASGYEQYF.

The V gene is TRBV29-1, the J gene TRBJ2-3, with TRBD1 matching 9 bases. Germline CDR1 is SQVTM and CDR2 is ANQGSEA. The CDR3 is 13 residues long. V was clipped by 5 bases and J by 5 bases; unmatched bases: 5. The CDR3 loop reads CSVSGTGIDTQYF. CDR3 sequence (DNA): TGCAGCGTTTCCGGGACAGGGATAGATACGCAGTATTTT.

The chain has TRBV11-2 and TRBJ2-3, with 8 bases fitting TRBD1. Germline lookup yields CDR1 SGHAT and CDR2 FQNNGV. CDR3 size: 14 residues. V shed 3 bases and J 6 bases; nucleotides not matched to a gene: 5. Here the CDR3 reads CASSFPGGQDTQYF. The CDR3 nucleotides are TGTGCCAGCAGCTTCCCAGGGGGCCAGGATACGCAGTATTTT.

This chain links TRBV7-9 with TRBJ2-2; D may be TRBD2 (6 bases). Trimming stripped 5 bases from V and 4 bases from J, with 11 bases between. CDR1 and CDR2 (germline): SEHNR, FQNEAQ (reference sequence). CDR3 length: 14 amino acids. CDR3 in DNA: TGTGCCAGCAGCCAAATCGGGGGCACCGGGGAGCTGTTTTTT. This codes for CASSQIGGTGELFF.

This clone was seen just once. The chain recombines TRBV24-1 with TRBJ2-2; D may be TRBD1 (6 bases). The germline gives CDR1 KGHDR, CDR2 SFDVKD. This CDR3 has 17 residues. The ends were cut back, 4 bases at V and 1 base at J, with 15 bases in the middle. CDR3 coding DNA: TGTGCCACCAGTGACCATCGGACAGTTTGGAACACCGGGGAGCTGTTTTTT. It codes for CATSDHRTVWNTGELFF.

The table lists this clone with a count of one. The chain is built from TRBV6-2 or TRBV6-3 and TRBJ1-4; TRBD1 matches at 8 bases. The CDR3 covers 16 residues. Germline CDR1 MNHEY, CDR2 SVGEGT. The junction had 6 bases not matched to a gene; V was cut back by 1 base and J by 5 bases. CDR3: CASSYWGTGSNEKLFF. As DNA, the CDR3 is TGTGCCAGCAGTTACTGGGGGACAGGAAGCAATGAAAAACTGTTTTTT.

The chain links TRBV7-3 to TRBJ2-1; TRBD2 aligns across 9 bases. The CDR3 is made up of 16 amino acids. The V segment lost 2 bases and the J segment 7 bases; nucleotides outside the gene matches: 9. Looked up from germline, CDR1 is SGHTA and CDR2 is FQGTGA. The CDR3 DNA is TGTGCCAGCAGCTTACGGTCCGCGGGGGGGCTTAATGAGCAGTTCTTC. Protein sequence: CASSLRSAGGLNEQFF.

This sequence joins TRBV3-1 (or the pseudogene TRBV3-2) and TRBJ1-2, with D perhaps matching TRBD1 (5 bases). The CDR3 covers 14 residues. Per germline, CDR1 LGHDT and CDR2 YNNKEL (reference sequence). V was clipped by 3 bases and J by 0 bases, with 8 bases between them. CDR3 DNA sequence: TGTGCCAGCAGCCAGCGACAGACTAACTATGGCTACACCTTC. Encoded protein: CASSQRQTNYGYTF.

The chain couples TRBV5-1 to TRBJ2-3, with a tentative D call TRBD1 (7 bases). The CDR3 is 14 amino acids. CDR1 is SGHRS, CDR2 YFSETQ, per germline. V was shortened by 3 bases and J by 4 bases, with 12 bases between the two germline ends. DNA of the CDR3: TGCGCCAGCAGCTCCCCCAGGGGGGCAGATACGCAGTATTTT. It is translated as CASSSPRGADTQYF.

In DNA, the CDR3 is TGTGCCAGTAGTACGGGACAGGCTTTCTCTAGCACAGATACGCAGTATTTT. Protein: CASSTGQAFSSTDTQYF. The rearrangement joins TRBV19 to TRBJ2-3; 8 bases fit TRBD1. CDR1 is LNHDA and CDR2 is SQIVND in the germline V gene (reference sequence). The V gene end was trimmed by 4 bases and the J gene end by 0 bases; junction bases not matched to a gene: 9. The CDR3 is 17 residues long.

This rearrangement joins TRBV12-3 or TRBV12-4 to TRBJ1-6, with D perhaps matching TRBD1 (6 bases). Deletions cut 5 bases from V and 7 bases from J, with 9 bases between. CDR3 length: 13 residues. The CDR3 sequence: CASSRTANSPLHF. The CDR3 DNA is TGTGCCAGCAGTAGGACAGCGAATTCACCCCTCCACTTT.

A remark on this clone: Within the sample, other DNA sequences also encode this same CDR3. The V gene is TRBV5-1, the J gene TRBJ2-7; 9 nucleotides agree with TRBD1. The trim removed 0 bases at V and 2 bases at J, leaving 0 bases unmatched. From germline, CDR1 is SGHRS and CDR2 YFSETQ. The CDR3 loop spans 14 amino acids. The CDR3 loop is CASSLGQGAYEQYF. The CDR3 coding sequence is TGCGCCAGCAGCTTGGGACAGGGGGCCTACGAGCAGTACTTC.